The present TCR beta chain was sequenced within a study of response to subunit inactivated influenza vaccine (dated by TCRdb to the late 2010s). For the study in its entirety: Deep quantitative T cell receptor repertoire profiling was used in the study to track responses to a trivalent subunit inactivated influenza vaccine. Overall study outcomes, separate from this receptor: The authors proposed that each seasonal influenza vaccination may bring in only a limited number of new T cells.

A remark on this clonotype: Its antigen specificity is not known. Nothing much larger sits one base from this clone, and base qualities are not available.

The CDR3 starts with the cysteine, ends with the phenylalanine, and has 14 residues. The sequence is cut down to CDR3 DNA, 42 bases in frame from base 1. V and J are truncated by 6 bases and 2 bases respectively, leaving an intervening sequence of 12 bases. Receptor amplification or capture employed RT-PCR. The data were produced on an Illumina HiSeq 2500. TCRdb took the public reads, trimmed them with fastp at Q25, ran MiXCR for clone calling and kept in-frame beta chains. A single entry per CDR3 protein holds the most common genes and DNA from its merged rows. The sample table contains over 800,000 distinct CDR3 sequences; only one count was recorded for about 20% of them. The top ten hold around 9.6% of the sample.

The sequence was obtained from a man aged 45-65 years who received an inactivated influenza vaccine. Donor details come from another sample of the same person, matched by shared clones. Sequences were derived from PBMCs from blood, sampled roughly 5 days after vaccination. This receptor chain uses TRBV12-3 or TRBV12-4 and TRBJ2-3, with the D gene not clear enough to name. The sequence in DNA is TGTGCCAGCAGGTCTGGATTCCCCACAGATACGCAGTATTTT. Its amino acids are CASRSGFPTDTQYF.